This T cell receptor (beta chain) was recovered during a study of response to subunit inactivated influenza vaccine. TCRdb fed the RT-PCR reads into MiXCR, producing one record per CDR3 protein. The table shows around 540,000 distinct CDR3 sequences, with approximately 12% occurring only once. Trimming stripped 0 bases from V and 6 bases from J, with 4 bases between. CDR3 length: 12 amino acids. Looked up from germline, CDR1 is SGHAT and CDR2 is FQNNGV. This clonotype was recorded at least ten times. Its antigen is not identified. Regarding the study as a whole: Authors proposed each seasonal influenza vaccination draws in few new T cells.

The J gene is TRBJ2-3, the V gene TRBV11-2, with D unresolved. The sequenced sample was PBMCs from blood, obtained on the day of vaccination. The clonotype was recovered from a man aged 50-59 years who received an inactivated influenza vaccine. CDR3 protein: CASSLDRDTQYF. The CDR3 DNA reads as TGTGCCAGCAGCTTAGACCGGGATACGCAGTATTTT.